The 8 T cell receptor beta chains below all came from one sample that was sequenced in a study of STAT3 mutations in large granular lymphocyte leukemia. Study-wide points: In T-cell large granular lymphocyte leukemia, about half of patients showed multiple immunodominant subclonotypes.

Repertoires were generated with immunoSEQ multiplex PCR, while TCRdb's copy carries only in-frame clones and drops some. The profile shows roughly 9,300 clones, approximately 88% of them singletons. These receptors have no identified antigens. The sample was peripheral blood mononuclear cells. These receptors were obtained from a man aged 80 or over with T-cell large granular lymphocyte leukemia. Some clones in this sample may be carry-over from other donors' samples.

The V gene is TRBV4-3, the J gene TRBJ2-7, with a weak D call TRBD1 (6 bases). Trimming took 0 bases from V and 2 from J, leaving 8 bases between them. Per the germline V gene, CDR1 is LGHNA and CDR2 is YSLEER. The CDR3 consists of 14 residues. CDR3 region: CASSQDRTAYEQYF. The CDR3 region has the DNA TGCGCCAGCAGCCAAGACCGGACAGCCTACGAGCAGTACTTC.

The sample holds a few counts of this clone. This chain connects TRBV29-1 to TRBJ1-2; D unclear. Germline assignment: CDR1 SQVTM and CDR2 ANQGSEA. V dropped 2 bases and J dropped 8 bases, with 12 bases sitting between them. This CDR3 is built from 12 residues. This CDR3 is CSVESSGGGYTF. The CDR3 coding sequence is TGCAGCGTTGAATCCAGCGGCGGGGGCTACACCTTC.

The chain joins TRBV18 to TRBJ2-7; D is possibly TRBD2 (5 bases). There are 13 residues in the CDR3. Germline V gene sequence: CDR1 KGHSH, CDR2 LQKENI. V was clipped by 9 bases and J by 3 bases, with 15 bases between them. The CDR3 DNA reads as TGTGCCAGTAAGCCCGACGAGGGCTACGAGCAGTACTTC. Translating it yields CASKPDEGYEQYF.

The V call is TRBV5-1, the J call TRBJ2-2, with no clear D. The CDR3 contains 15 residues. The germline V and J ends were trimmed by 1 base and 2 bases, with 9 bases remaining between them. CDR1 and CDR2 from the germline V gene are SGHRS and YFSETQ. DNA of the CDR3: TGCGCCAGCAGCTTGTTTCAGGAAAACACCGGGGAGCTGTTTTTT. It translates to CASSLFQENTGELFF.

The chain is built from TRBV7-2 and TRBJ2-7; 8 bases fit TRBD1. Looked up from germline, CDR1 is SGHTA and CDR2 is FQGNSA. The CDR3 totals 14 residues. V shed 4 bases and J 5 bases; nucleotides not matched to a gene: 7. The CDR3 DNA sequence: TGTGCCAGCAGCTACAGGGGGATGTGGAACGAGCAGTACTTC. As protein: CASSYRGMWNEQYF. Variable domain in full (rest from reference TRBV7-2 and TRBJ2-7): GAGVSQSPSNKVTEKGKDVELRCDPISGHTALYWYRQSLGQGLEFLIYFQGNSAPDKSGLPSDRFSAERTGGSVSTLTIQRTQQEDSAVYLCASSYRGMWNEQYFGPGTRLTVT.

The chain combines TRBV7-9 with TRBJ1-3; maybe TRBD1 (6 bases). This CDR3 is 16 amino acids long. The V gene's germline CDR1 is SEHNR and CDR2 FQNEAQ (reference sequence). Trimming stripped 3 bases from V and 0 bases from J, with 12 bases between. The CDR3 DNA reads as TGTGCCAGCAGCTTCTTCGACAGGAGCTCTGGAAACACCATATATTTT. It specifies CASSFFDRSSGNTIYF.

The count of this clone is one. This chain uses TRBV18 with TRBJ1-4; D unclear. The germline CDR1 and CDR2 sequences are KGHSH and LQKENI. Trimming pared 1 base from V and 4 bases from J, leaving 16 bases between. This CDR3 spans 17 amino acids. The CDR3 region is CASSPLVDGFLNEKLFF. CDR3 bases: TGTGCCAGCTCACCACTGGTTGACGGATTCCTTAATGAAAAACTGTTTTTT.

Comments on this clone: The junction differs from germline at one of its ends, possibly a read error. This chain joins TRBV5-4 and TRBJ1-1; D gene ambiguous. From germline, CDR1 is SGHNT and CDR2 YYREEE (reference sequence). CDR3 length: 14 amino acids. CDR3 DNA: TGCGCCAGCAGCCAACTTGGCTGGGACACTGAAGCTTTCTTT. Amino acids: CASSQLGWDTEAFF.